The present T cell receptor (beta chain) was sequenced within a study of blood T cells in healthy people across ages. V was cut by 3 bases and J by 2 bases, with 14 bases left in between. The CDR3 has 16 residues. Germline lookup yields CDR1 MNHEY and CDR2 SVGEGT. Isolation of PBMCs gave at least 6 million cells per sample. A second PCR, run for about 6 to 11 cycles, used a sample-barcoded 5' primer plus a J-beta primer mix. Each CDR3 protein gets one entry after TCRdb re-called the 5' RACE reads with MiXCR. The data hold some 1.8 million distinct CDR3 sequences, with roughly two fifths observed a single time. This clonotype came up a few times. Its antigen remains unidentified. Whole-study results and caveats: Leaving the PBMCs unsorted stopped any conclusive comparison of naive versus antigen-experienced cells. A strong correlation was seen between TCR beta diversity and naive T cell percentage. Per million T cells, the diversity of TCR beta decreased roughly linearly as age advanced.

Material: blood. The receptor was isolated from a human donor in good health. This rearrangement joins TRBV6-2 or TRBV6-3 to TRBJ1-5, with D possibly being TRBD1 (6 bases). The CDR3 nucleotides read TGTGCCAGCAGTTATCCGACAGGCGGCGGCAATCAGCCCCAGCATTTT. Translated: CASSYPTGGGNQPQHF.